These 10 T cell receptor beta chains came from one sample sequenced in a study of T cells in Graves' hyperthyroidism and ophthalmopathy (dated by TCRdb to 2018 to 2020). The library was obtained by multiplex PCR. Sequenced using an Illumina HiSeq 2000. The TCR beta CDR3 regions were amplified from RNA transcripts. The TCR CDR3 was subjected to a first round of RT-PCR using the HTBI primer set and the Qiagen OneStep RT-PCR kit. The public reads were reanalyzed by TCRdb: fastp trimming at Q25, MiXCR alignment, in-frame beta chains only. Identical CDR3 proteins give one entry, which carries the most common genes and DNA. Here the sample has 240,000 or so distinct CDR3 sequences; about 15% occur a single time. The ten largest clonotypes hold around 26% of the sample. Specimen: blood. The source of these receptors is a woman aged 18-29 years with Graves' ophthalmopathy.

This clonotype occurred many times. The chain uses TRBV13 and TRBJ2-7, with TRBD2 matching 10 bases. Germline V gene lookup returns CDR1 PRHDT and CDR2 FYEKMQ (reference sequence). V shed 4 bases and J 5 bases; nucleotides not matched to a gene: 8. The CDR3 is 15 residues long. In DNA, the CDR3 is TGTGCCAGCAGCTCATGGCTAGCGGGAGAACACGAGCAGTACTTC. Translation gives CASSSWLAGEHEQYF.

This clonotype was observed at least ten times. The chain joins TRBV28 to TRBJ2-7; 7 bases are a match to TRBD1. This CDR3 contains 14 residues. V trimming: 4 bases; J trimming: 6 bases; junction bases outside the gene matches: 9. The germline CDR1 and CDR2 sequences are MDHEN and SYDVKM. This CDR3 is CASSSPGQTSEQYF. The CDR3 DNA is TGTGCCAGCAGTTCGCCGGGACAGACGAGCGAGCAGTACTTC.

This clonotype was seen many times. The V call is TRBV20-1, the J call TRBJ2-7; D may be TRBD2 (6 bases). V was clipped by 2 bases and J by 3 bases, with 8 bases between them. The CDR3 has 12 residues. Germline loops: CDR1 DFQATT, CDR2 SNEGSKA (reference sequence). The CDR3 loop reads CSARSGGYEQYF. The CDR3 DNA is TGCAGTGCTAGATCCGGGGGCTACGAGCAGTACTTC.

This clonotype has ten or more counts. V gene TRBV14 combines with J gene TRBJ2-1; TRBD2 matches at 7 bases. Germline CDR1 SGHDN, CDR2 FVKESK. With 3 bases clipped from V and 3 bases from J, the junction kept 8 bases outside the gene matches. The CDR3 loop spans 16 amino acids. CDR3 sequence: CASSHPGLPRYNEQFF. CDR3 DNA sequence: TGTGCCAGCAGCCACCCGGGACTACCTCGCTACAATGAGCAGTTCTTC.

In its sample, this clonotype was seen many times. V and J are TRBV12-3 or TRBV12-4 and TRBJ2-5; a possible D gene is TRBD2 (6 bases). The germline V and J ends were trimmed by 4 bases and 6 bases, with 12 bases remaining between them. CDR3 length: 13 residues. The DNA of the CDR3 is TGTGCCAGCAGTTGGGGGGTTCCGAAGACCCAGTACTTC. Its translation: CASSWGVPKTQYF.

This clonotype was seen ten or more times. The chain is built from TRBV28 and TRBJ2-1; TRBD2 agrees at 10 bases. The CDR3 totals 15 residues. The V gene's germline CDR1 is MDHEN and CDR2 SYDVKM. With V trimmed by 1 base and J by 5 bases, 2 bases remained unmatched. The CDR3 is CASSLSSGSDNEQFF. CDR3 in DNA: TGTGCCAGCAGTTTATCTAGCGGGAGTGACAATGAGCAGTTCTTC.

The chain carries TRBV7-3 and TRBJ2-1; 12 positions agree with TRBD2. V gave up 5 bases and J gave up 6 bases; unmatched junction bases: 5. The CDR3 sequence is 15 residues long. Germline CDR1 reads SGHTA; CDR2 reads FQGTGA. The CDR3 is CASSPSSGGANEQFF. The CDR3 DNA follows: TGTGCCAGCAGCCCGTCTAGCGGGGGGGCCAATGAGCAGTTCTTC.

At least ten counts were recorded for this clonotype. The genes are TRBV20-1 and TRBJ2-7, with 7 bases matching TRBD2. The germline gives CDR1 DFQATT, CDR2 SNEGSKA (reference sequence). V trimming: 3 bases; J trimming: 3 bases; junction bases outside the gene matches: 14. This CDR3 is built from 16 residues. CDR3 in amino acids: CSARDPQGSGGYEQYF. The DNA of the CDR3 is TGCAGTGCTAGGGACCCCCAGGGTTCGGGGGGCTACGAGCAGTACTTC.

As regards this clonotype: A clone one base away is much larger, so this may be a read error. This chain links TRBV6-1 with TRBJ1-4; 8 nucleotides match TRBD1. The germline CDR1 and CDR2 sequences are MNHNS and SASEGT. The CDR3 has 15 amino acids. The CDR3 loop is CASSARGLANEKPFF. Here the CDR3 DNA reads TGTGCCAGCAGTGCCAGGGGGCTAGCTAATGAAAAACCGTTTTTT.

This clonotype has at least ten counts. This sequence joins TRBV28 and TRBJ1-2; 9 bases agree with TRBD1. The germline CDR1 and CDR2 sequences are MDHEN and SYDVKM. CDR3 length: 17 amino acids. Trimming cost V 5 bases and J 1 base; bases outside gene matches: 11. CDR3 residues: CASSASGTGSLNYGYTF. The CDR3 DNA sequence: TGTGCCAGCAGTGCCTCCGGGACAGGGTCCCTTAACTATGGCTACACCTTC.